This T cell receptor beta chain was recorded in a study of blood T cell repertoires in COVID-19 (TCRdb year 2020). Background for the entire study: Samples from collaborators originated in the United States, Italy and Spain and spanned both the acute and convalescent phases of COVID-19. The repertoires were released in a freely available public database meant as a resource for research on the immune response to SARS-CoV-2. The prospective study material was composed of cDNA or gDNA derived from T cells, B-cell-depleted T cells, or PBMCs. Nearly every sample came with metadata listing a de-identified subject ID, COVID-19 status, age in years and sex. Where available, HLA class I and class II types were obtained from metadata supplied by the sample provider rather than from assay-based typing. The samples were drawn from two sources: the first 160 participants of the ongoing ImmuneRACE study, and 950 to 1,500 subjects contributed by 6 global collaborators. Deeply sampled blood TCRbeta repertoires from subjects exposed to, actively infected with, or recovered from COVID-19 were included in the dataset.

What the authors observed across the whole study: How much clinical and demographic metadata was included differed by source and by participant, and the metadata was provided uncurated.

Participants in the prospective study were enrolled through a virtual design, were aged about 18 to 89 years, and lived in roughly 24 United States geographic areas. Cohort assignment in the prospective study relied on participant-reported clinical history from a screening survey and a study questionnaire. Exposed participants had been in contact, within 2 weeks of entering the study, with a person who had a PCR-confirmed or clinician-diagnosed case of COVID-19. Mobile phlebotomists in the prospective study collected whole blood, serum and a nasopharyngeal or oropharyngeal swab from every participant. Participants in the prospective study had the option to provide additional blood draws and questionnaires over a roughly two-month period. Blood samples from the prospective study were shipped frozen or at room temperature prior to DNA extraction. Turning to this clone: Its recognized antigen is unknown. No much larger clone exists at a distance of one base, and base qualities are not known.

Between the V and J ends, shortened by 0 bases and 0 bases respectively, the junction contains 9 bases. Including cysteine and phenylalanine, the CDR3 has 15 amino acids. Just CDR3 DNA is preserved here, 45 bases in frame from base 1. CDR1 and CDR2 (GTSNPN, SVGIG) derive from the germline V gene (reference sequence). TCRbeta CDR3 regions were amplified from genomic DNA using the immunoSEQ Assay, a bias-controlled multiplex PCR. The authors' pipeline ran thus. The number of nucleated cells in each sample was estimated from the amplification of reference gene primers within the assay. Sequence reads were collapsed and filtered to measure the absolute abundance of every unique TCRbeta CDR3 rearrangement. For each sample, productive Simpson clonality was calculated by taking the square root of Simpson's diversity index across productive rearrangements. Sourced from immuneACCESS, this table was stored by TCRdb with only in-frame sequences that have V and J called. A share of the clones is absent; for the studies checked, an unresolved V gene accounts for under half, and the remainder has no known explanation. V and J calls and clone size are copied from that table; D and trimming were computed from the DNA. The sample profile shows 250,000 or so clones; just under 90% of them were found once. The top ten clones comprise around 0.8% of the sample.

The V gene is TRBV30 and the J gene is TRBJ1-3; the D gene is perhaps TRBD1, from 6 matching bases. The sample taken for sequencing was PBMCs or T cells enriched from blood (not recorded which). The receptor comes from a man between 45 and 60 years old who had been exposed to COVID-19. The nucleotide sequence reads as follows: TGTGCCTGGAGTGTGGCAGGGGACTCTGGAAACACCATATATTTT. The resulting protein is CAWSVAGDSGNTIYF. Here the CDR3 is joined to the reference TRBV30 and TRBJ1-3 genes, and the full variable domain is: SQTIHQWPATLVQPVGSPLSLECTVEGTSNPNLYWYRQAAGRGLQLLFYSVGIGQISSEVPQNLSASRPQDRQFILSSKKLLLSDSGFYLCAWSVAGDSGNTIYFGEGSWLTVV.